This T cell receptor (beta chain) was obtained from a study of T cells after yellow fever vaccination. A single record per CDR3 protein comes from TCRdb applying MiXCR to the 5' RACE reads. The repertoire has more than 450,000 distinct CDR3 sequences, less than 25% of them found once; the top ten carry around 16%. The germline CDR1 and CDR2 sequences are LNHDA and SQIVND (reference sequence). The CDR3 totals 16 residues. The ends lost 5 bases at V and 3 bases at J; junction bases unmatched: 8. The starting material was PBMCs, obtained 21 days after the first yellow fever vaccination. The chain uses TRBV19 and TRBJ2-2, with 8 bases identical to TRBD1. The receptor was derived from a man aged 18-30 years who received the YFV17D yellow fever vaccine. CDR3: CASSAGRQGYTGELFF. The DNA of the CDR3 is TGTGCCAGTAGTGCCGGGCGACAGGGGTACACCGGGGAGCTGTTTTTT.